This T cell receptor beta chain was found in a study of CXCR3-negative and CXCR3-positive naive CD8 T cells. On the study more broadly: Libraries each contributed about 1.5 +/- 0.3 million TRB reads, for some 130 million in total. Study observations and caveats: CXCR3-positive naive cells carried more hydrophobic TRB CDR3s than CXCR3-negative naive cells did.

Sorts performed in triplicate captured 300,000 to 350,000 cells each from every CD8+ T cell subset. Cells that were CD45RO-CCR7+CD27+CD95- constituted naive CD8+ T cells. The study made its TRB cDNA libraries by 5' RACE, adding UMI labels. TCRdb re-analyzed the 5' RACE reads; it lists each CDR3 protein once, without DNA. The repertoire shows 100,000 to 150,000 distinct CDR3 sequences; the top ten hold 0.5% to 0.7%. Germline V lookup: CDR1 SQVTM, CDR2 ANQGSEA. The CDR3 contains 13 residues. Concerning this clonotype itself: Its antigen remains unidentified.

The receptor was derived from a human donor in good health. Some clones in this sample may be carry-over from other donors' samples. The sequencing input was naive CXCR3+ CD8+ T cells from blood. The subset: CD45RO-CCR7+CD27+CD95- naive CD8+ T cells expressing CXCR3 (TNR3+). The rearrangement uses TRBV29-1 and TRBJ2-2. CDR3 protein: CSSRKSNTGELFF.